This entry features one T cell receptor beta chain sequence. In the source study's methods: Counts of nucleated cells, estimated from reference gene primer amplification, were obtained. Measured with immunoSEQ multiplex PCR; TCRdb has only the in-frame clones, and not every one. V, J and clone size were drawn from that table, and D and trimming were deduced from the DNA. The data show roughly 200,000 clones, roughly 80% seen once. Trimming cost V 2 bases and J 4 bases, with 12 bases left between them. The CDR3 contains 14 residues. In germline, CDR1 is SGHDT, CDR2 YYEEEE. This sample is drawn from a study of blood T cell repertoires in COVID-19. For the study at large: Sites across the United States, Italy and Spain contributed samples from acute and convalescent COVID-19.

The sample comprised peripheral blood. The TCR originated in a woman aged 40 to 49 with COVID-19, enrolled during active disease. The chain has TRBV5-6 and TRBJ1-1, with D unresolved. CDR3 nucleotide sequence: TGTGCCAGCAGCTTCCTGGAGGCGGGCACTGAAGCTTTCTTT. It specifies CASSFLEAGTEAFF. Variable domain in full (rest from reference TRBV5-6 and TRBJ1-1): DAGVTQSPTHLIKTRGQQVTLRCSPKSGHDTVSWYQQALGQGPQFIFQYYEEEERQRGNFPDRFSGHQFPNYSSELNVNALLLGDSALYLCASSFLEAGTEAFFGQGTRLTVV.